The rows below give T cell receptor beta chains drawn from one sample of a study of cytomegalovirus exposure and HLA in healthy donors. Measured with immunoSEQ multiplex PCR; TCRdb has only the in-frame clones, and not every one. The table lists over 200,000 clones, roughly 91% of them singletons. The source material was PBMCs. These receptors were taken from a woman in her late teens or twenties in good health and CMV-seronegative. CDR3s include the opening cysteine and the closing phenylalanine or tryptophan. D genes are given only for firm matches. Where a row states a size, it is once, few, many or the class of an expanded clone; other rows omit it.

>-|-|TRBJ1-5|TRBV9
CASSVAGGRNQPQHF
TGTGCCAGCAGCGTTGCGGGGGGACGCAATCAGCCCCAGCATTTT
>-|-|TRBJ2-1|TRBV27
CASSPTGYEQFF
TGTGCCAGCAGCCCCACCGGTTATGAGCAGTTCTTC
>-|TRBD2|TRBJ2-1|TRBV11-3
CASSLLAGGYNEQFF
TGTGCCAGCAGCTTGCTAGCGGGGGGTTACAATGAGCAGTTCTTC
>-|-|TRBJ1-5|TRBV7-2
CASSLVLMVNQPQHF
TGTGCCAGCAGCTTAGTACTGATGGTGAATCAGCCCCAGCATTTT
>-|-|TRBJ2-3|TRBV4-3
CASSQDPGGERADTQYF
TGCGCCAGCAGCCAAGATCCCGGAGGGGAACGGGCAGATACGCAGTATTTT
>-|-|TRBJ2-1|TRBV11-3
CASSLVSAAEQFF
TGTGCCAGCAGCTTAGTTAGCGCAGCTGAGCAGTTCTTC
>-|-|TRBJ1-2|TRBV7-8
CASSLPRALDGYTF
TGTGCCAGCAGCTTACCGCGGGCCCTAGATGGCTACACCTTC
>-|TRBD1|TRBJ2-4|TRBV15
CATSGVGGGKNIQYF
TGTGCCACCAGCGGGGTAGGGGGCGGCAAAAACATTCAGTACTTC
>once|TRBD1|TRBJ2-2|TRBV2
CASRDRVNTGELFF
TGTGCCAGCCGGGACAGGGTAAACACCGGGGAGCTGTTTTTT
>-|TRBD2|TRBJ2-7|TRBV4-3
CASSQGLVSDNEQYF
TGCGCCAGCAGCCAGGGACTAGTCTCCGATAACGAGCAGTACTTC
>-|TRBD1|TRBJ1-5|TRBV4-2
CASTFGTGVQPQHF
TGTGCCAGCACCTTCGGGACAGGGGTCCAGCCCCAGCATTTT
>-|TRBD2|TRBJ2-3|TRBV5-1
CASSSLAGGGTDTQYF
TGCGCCAGCAGCTCGCTAGCGGGAGGGGGCACAGATACGCAGTATTTT
>-|TRBD2|TRBJ2-5|TRBV7-7
CASSPGGAVWETQYF
TGTGCCAGCAGCCCGGGGGGGGCAGTGTGGGAGACCCAGTACTTC
>-|TRBD1|TRBJ1-1|TRBV4-3
CASRWGEGANTEAFF
TGCGCCAGCAGGTGGGGAGAGGGGGCGAACACTGAAGCTTTCTTT
>-|-|TRBJ2-6|TRBV18
CASSPERSGANVLTF
TGTGCCAGCTCACCTGAGAGATCTGGGGCCAACGTCCTGACTTTC
>-|TRBD1|TRBJ2-1|TRBV6-1
CASSETGQGQFF
TGTGCCAGCAGTGAAACCGGACAGGGGCAGTTCTTC
>-|TRBD2|TRBJ2-2|TRBV4-3
CASSQDPPGGTGELFF
TGCGCCAGCAGCCAAGATCCCCCGGGGGGTACCGGGGAGCTGTTTTTT
>-|TRBD2|TRBJ2-7|TRBV5-1
CASSRSILASGSYEQYF
TGCGCCAGCAGCCGATCCATCTTGGCTAGCGGGTCCTACGAGCAGTACTTC
>-|-|TRBJ2-5|TRBV4-1
CASSQGEVERETQYF
TGCGCCAGCAGCCAAGGCGAGGTGGAACGGGAGACCCAGTACTTC
>-|-|TRBJ1-2|TRBV7-9
CASSQAAGAHGYTF
TGTGCCAGCAGCCAGGCCGCGGGGGCGCATGGCTACACCTTC
>-|TRBD1|TRBJ1-4|TRBV18
CASSPPVQGAEKLFF
TGTGCCAGCTCACCACCGGTTCAGGGGGCTGAAAAACTGTTTTTT
>-|-|TRBJ2-7|TRBV29-1
CSVELQDYEQYF
TGCAGCGTTGAACTGCAGGACTACGAGCAGTACTTC
>-|-|TRBJ1-2|TRBV5-5
CASSGTLYSYGYTF
TGTGCCAGCAGTGGGACATTATATAGTTATGGCTACACCTTC
>-|-|TRBJ2-7|TRBV13
CASSFLGGDEQYF
TGTGCCAGCAGCTTTTTGGGGGGTGACGAGCAGTACTTC
>-|TRBD2|TRBJ2-7|TRBV7-2
CASSPGLWTYEQYF
TGTGCCAGCAGCCCGGGACTATGGACCTACGAGCAGTACTTC
>-|TRBD2|TRBJ2-3|TRBV13
CASSPPRGGGTDTQYF
TGTGCCAGCAGCCCGCCCCGGGGGGGTGGCACAGATACGCAGTATTTT
>-|TRBD2|TRBJ2-7|TRBV5-1
CASSPALIASGVFEQYF
TGCGCCAGCAGCCCAGCTTTGATTGCTAGCGGGGTTTTCGAGCAGTACTTC
>few|TRBD2|TRBJ2-7|TRBV18
CASSPGAVAGIPYEQYF
TGTGCCAGCTCACCCGGGGCGGTAGCGGGAATCCCCTACGAGCAGTACTTC
>-|-|TRBJ2-5|TRBV5-1
CASSPGQGGSETQYF
TGCGCCAGCAGCCCGGGACAAGGGGGTTCGGAGACCCAGTACTTC
>-|-|TRBJ2-3|TRBV9
CASSGAVQDTQYF
TGTGCCAGCAGCGGTGCGGTACAAGATACGCAGTATTTT
>-|TRBD1|TRBJ1-3|TRBV15
CATKTGTGGDTIYF
TGTGCCACAAAAACCGGGACAGGGGGGGACACCATATATTTT
>-|TRBD1|TRBJ1-1|TRBV9
CASSVEGTGGLLLNTEAFF
TGTGCCAGCAGCGTAGAAGGGACAGGGGGTCTTTTACTGAACACTGAAGCTTTCTTT
>-|TRBD1|TRBJ1-5|TRBV7-9
CASSITAGTGKYGNQPQHF
TGTGCCAGCAGCATAACCGCCGGGACAGGAAAGTACGGCAATCAGCCCCAGCATTTT
>-|TRBD1|TRBJ1-6|TRBV7-9
CSSSSDRGRVGSPLHF
TGTTCCAGCAGCTCTGACAGGGGAAGAGTGGGTTCACCCCTCCACTTT
>-|-|TRBJ1-2|TRBV5-4
CASSPDQAINYGYTF
TGTGCCAGCAGCCCTGACCAAGCGATAAACTATGGCTACACCTTC
>-|-|TRBJ2-7|TRBV13
CASSLGWVAFSYEQYF
TGTGCCAGCAGCCTCGGGTGGGTAGCGTTTTCATACGAGCAGTACTTC
>-|TRBD1|TRBJ2-2|TRBV29-1
CSVSPGQAWPGELFF
TGCAGCGTTTCCCCGGGACAGGCATGGCCCGGGGAGCTGTTTTTT
>-|TRBD2|TRBJ2-3|TRBV4-3
CASSQDYSGGGTDTQYF
TGCGCCAGCAGCCAAGACTACAGCGGGGGGGGTACAGATACGCAGTATTTT
>-|TRBD1|TRBJ2-7|TRBV15
CATRRDRGQGEQYF
TGTGCCACCAGAAGGGACAGGGGGCAAGGCGAGCAGTACTTC
>few|-|TRBJ2-3|TRBV6-5
CASRRAPSSTDTQYF
TGTGCCAGCCGGCGGGCCCCCTCTAGCACAGATACGCAGTATTTT
>-|TRBD1|TRBJ1-4|TRBV6-4
CASSGTGLHEKLFF
TGTGCCAGCAGTGGGACAGGATTGCATGAAAAACTGTTTTTT
>-|-|TRBJ1-3|TRBV18
CASSQSWGDGNTIYF
TGTGCCAGCTCACAGAGTTGGGGCGATGGAAACACCATATATTTT
>-|TRBD1|TRBJ1-2|TRBV27
CASSLGGQGALWYGYTF
TGTGCCAGCAGTTTAGGGGGACAGGGGGCGTTATGGTATGGCTACACCTTC